This section outlines one T cell receptor (beta chain) sequence together with its context. The sample belongs to a study of cytomegalovirus exposure and HLA in healthy donors. PCR employed 60 Vbeta and 13 Jbeta primers. Clones were read by immunoSEQ multiplex PCR, and TCRdb kept only the in-frame ones, dropping some. In the table there are 65,000 to 70,000 clones, around 78% of which are singletons. This CDR3 region has 13 residues. Germline-derived CDR1 and CDR2 are LNHDA and SQIVND (reference sequence). V lost 6 bases and J lost 5, with 10 bases in between. The rearrangement joins TRBV19 to TRBJ2-2; tentatively, D is TRBD2 (5 bases). The specimen sequenced was PBMCs. The TCR was taken from a man aged 50-60 years in good health and CMV-seronegative. This CDR3 reads CASRGEGTGELFF. The CDR3 bases are TGTGCCAGTAGGGGAGAGGGAACCGGGGAGCTGTTTTTT.